The clone carrying this T cell receptor (beta chain) came up many times. What it binds is unknown. CDR1 and CDR2 from the germline V gene are SGDLS and YYNGEE. The CDR3 is 12 amino acids. The ends were cut back, 5 bases at V and 4 bases at J, with 9 bases in the middle. These data belong to a study of prognosis after radiotherapy for stage I lung cancer. For the study at large: No patients got concurrent therapy with stereotactic body radiotherapy.

Two-round multiplex PCR amplified TCR beta CDR3 from genomic DNA. Initially, in first-round PCR, primers specific to each TRBV and TRBJ gene were used. TCRdb fed the multiplex PCR reads into MiXCR, producing one record per CDR3 protein. This table has roughly 13,000 distinct CDR3 sequences, around half appearing once. Node-negative status on CT and PET/CT applied to all patients, none having prior chemotherapy, radiotherapy or other malignancies. Study results and caveats: Unique TCR clone counts fell after stereotactic body radiation therapy, median roughly 9,900 versus 7,200.

The J gene is TRBJ1-1, the V gene TRBV9; the D gene is possibly TRBD1 (5 bases). Sequenced here: PBMCs, sampled before or after stereotactic body radiation therapy (not recorded which). This sequence originates from a donor over 45 with non-small cell lung cancer. The CDR3, as DNA: TGTGCCAGCAGTGGAGGGGCCACTGAAGCTTTCTTT. Translated: CASSGGATEAFF.